What follows are 31 T cell receptor beta chains derived from one specimen sequenced in a study of blood T cell repertoires in COVID-19. Sequencing was performed with immunoSEQ multiplex PCR; in TCRdb, only in-frame clones are kept and a portion is missing. This sample has 250,000 to 400,000 clones; about 89% occur once, and the top ten carry approximately 4.7%. Sequencing was done on a sample of PBMCs or T cells enriched from blood (not recorded which). These receptors originate from a man aged 60-69 years who had recovered from COVID-19.

The V and J genes are TRBV24-1 and TRBJ2-3, with a tentative D call TRBD2 (5 bases). Trimming took off 4 bases at V and 2 bases at J, with 15 bases between the two ends. CDR1 and CDR2 from the germline V gene are KGHDR and SFDVKD. This CDR3 has 16 residues. The CDR3 is CATSDSRAPFTDTQYF. The CDR3 DNA follows: TGTGCCACCAGTGACTCGCGGGCCCCCTTCACAGATACGCAGTATTTT.

The CDR3 DNA follows: TGTGCCAGCTCACGGTTTCCTGGCGGTCTGAACACTGAAGCTTTCTTT. It codes for CASSRFPGGLNTEAFF. The chain uses TRBV18 and TRBJ1-1; no definite D call. The CDR3 is 16 amino acids. Trimming shortened V by 4 bases and J by 0 bases, and 15 bases separated the two germline ends. Germline CDR1 and CDR2: KGHSH and LQKENI.

This chain joins TRBV9 and TRBJ1-2; TRBD1 matches at 9 bases. CDR1 and CDR2 (germline): SGDLS, YYNGEE. V gave up 5 bases and J gave up 4 bases; unmatched junction bases: 9. This CDR3 comprises 15 residues. This CDR3 reads CASRPFTGGGYGYTF. As DNA, the CDR3 is TGTGCCAGCAGGCCATTTACAGGGGGCGGCTATGGCTACACCTTC.

The V gene is TRBV7-2, the J gene TRBJ2-1; D not certain. CDR3 size: 12 residues. In germline, CDR1 is SGHTA, CDR2 FQGNSA. V lost 2 bases to trimming and J lost 3 bases, with 2 bases between them. Here the CDR3 DNA reads TGTGCCAGCAGCTTACTCTACAATGAGCAGTTCTTC. It codes for CASSLLYNEQFF.

The chain couples TRBV6-1 to TRBJ1-2; 9 bases agree with TRBD1. Germline assignment: CDR1 MNHNS and CDR2 SASEGT. V shed 4 bases and J 6 bases; nucleotides not matched to a gene: 12. This CDR3 region has 16 residues. The chain's CDR3 is CASSGTGTGRGNGYTF. The CDR3, as DNA: TGTGCCAGCAGTGGTACCGGGACAGGGCGCGGAAATGGCTACACCTTC.

This chain connects TRBV28 to TRBJ2-6, with unresolved D. Trimming shortened V by 6 bases and J by 3 bases, and 9 bases separated the two germline ends. This CDR3 spans 14 amino acids. CDR1 is MDHEN, CDR2 SYDVKM, per germline. The CDR3 region has the DNA TGTGCCAGCAGCGAGAGGATTGGGGCCAACGTCCTGACTTTC. This encodes CASSERIGANVLTF.

The chain couples TRBV11-2 to TRBJ1-1; D not resolved. Trimming left V 5 bases short and J 5 bases short, with 15 bases between. Looked up from germline, CDR1 is SGHAT and CDR2 is FQNNGV. The CDR3 extends over 14 amino acids. The CDR3 reads CASSPVPLPTEAFF. The DNA for the CDR3 is TGTGCCAGCAGCCCCGTCCCACTCCCAACTGAAGCTTTCTTT.

The chain couples TRBV5-6 to TRBJ1-4, with TRBD1 matching over 11 bases. The CDR3 spans 16 residues. V lost 0 bases and J lost 8; bases outside the gene matches: 6. Germline V gives CDR1 SGHDT, CDR2 YYEEEE. As DNA, the CDR3 is TGTGCCAGCAGCTTGGTTGGACAGGGGGCTCAGGAAAAACTGTTTTTT. Translation gives CASSLVGQGAQEKLFF. Full variable domain (missing parts from reference TRBV5-6 and TRBJ1-4): DAGVTQSPTHLIKTRGQQVTLRCSPKSGHDTVSWYQQALGQGPQFIFQYYEEEERQRGNFPDRFSGHQFPNYSSELNVNALLLGDSALYLCASSLVGQGAQEKLFFGSGTQLSVL.

The chain joins TRBV11-2 to TRBJ2-5; 9 nucleotides agree with TRBD2. The CDR3 consists of 14 residues. V shed 5 bases and J 5 bases; nucleotides not matched to a gene: 6. Germline V gives CDR1 SGHAT, CDR2 FQNNGV. As DNA, the CDR3 is TGTGCCAGCAGCCCCGTAGCGGGAGACGAGACCCAGTACTTC. This sequence encodes CASSPVAGDETQYF. The full variable domain, completed using reference TRBV11-2 and TRBJ2-5, is EAGVAQSPRYKIIEKRQSVAFWCNPISGHATLYWYQQILGQGPKLLIQFQNNGVVDDSQLPKDRFSAERLKGVDSTLKIQPAKLEDSAVYLCASSPVAGDETQYFGPGTRLLVL.

This clone is a singleton in its sample. The genes are TRBV28 and TRBJ1-2; D is possibly TRBD1 (5 bases). V gave up 8 bases and J gave up 4 bases, with 11 bases separating them. The germline V gene has CDR1 MDHEN and CDR2 SYDVKM. The CDR3 totals 12 residues. CDR3 residues: CASGSGGYGYTF. CDR3 DNA: TGTGCCAGCGGCTCGGGGGGCTATGGCTACACCTTC.

The chain recombines TRBV6-2 or TRBV6-3 with TRBJ2-4; TRBD1 might be the D (6 bases). V was shortened by 4 bases and J by 2 bases, with 12 bases between the two germline ends. This CDR3 comprises 15 residues. The germline gives CDR1 MNHEY, CDR2 SVGEGT. Here the CDR3 reads CASSSTQGTKNIQYF. The CDR3 DNA follows: TGTGCCAGCAGTTCTACACAGGGTACCAAAAACATTCAGTACTTC.

This rearrangement joins TRBV5-1 to TRBJ1-6; the match to TRBD1 covers 7 bases. Germline CDR1 reads SGHRS; CDR2 reads YFSETQ. The CDR3 spans 14 residues. The trim removed 6 bases at V and 7 bases at J, leaving 7 bases unmatched. DNA for the CDR3: TGCGCCAGCAAGACCGGGACAGTCAATTCACCCCTCCACTTT. Amino acids: CASKTGTVNSPLHF. Variable domain in full (rest from reference TRBV5-1 and TRBJ1-6): KAGVTQTPRYLIKTRGQQVTLSCSPISGHRSVSWYQQTPGQGLQFLFEYFSETQRNKGNFPGRFSGRQFSNSRSEMNVSTLELGDSALYLCASKTGTVNSPLHFGNGTRLTVT.

This chain links TRBV6-5 with TRBJ1-1; 8 positions match TRBD1. Germline V CDR1 and CDR2: MNHEY, SVGAGI. The CDR3 spans 15 residues. V was pared by 8 bases and J by 4 bases, with 12 bases of the junction left unmatched. In DNA, the CDR3 is TGTGCCAGCGGATTGGACAGGGCAGGGAGCACTGAAGCTTTCTTT. This translates into CASGLDRAGSTEAFF.

Regarding this clone: One end of the junction is discordant with germline, which a read error may explain. The chain couples TRBV7-7 to TRBJ2-1; 7 positions agree with TRBD2. The CDR3 runs 15 residues. Germline V gene lookup returns CDR1 SSHAT and CDR2 FNYEAQ (reference sequence). CDR3 nucleotides: TGTGCTAGCAGCTCAGGGAGGGCCTGGTCTCATGAGCAGTTCTTC. Protein: CASSSGRAWSHEQFF. The full variable domain, with the rest looked up from reference TRBV7-7 and TRBJ2-1, is GAGVSQSPRYKVTKRGQDVTLRCDPISSHATLYWYQQALGQGPEFLTYFNYEAQPDKSGLPSDRFSAERPEGSISTLTIQRTEQRDSAMYRCASSSGRAWSHEQFFGPGTRLTVL.

The V and J genes are TRBV14 and TRBJ2-7, with TRBD2 matching over 7 bases. Germline CDR1 reads SGHDN; CDR2 reads FVKESK. The CDR3 length is 18 residues. The V segment lost 0 bases and the J segment 2 bases; nucleotides outside the gene matches: 13. The CDR3 DNA reads as TGTGCCAGCAGCCAAGATCAGTCCCCCAGCGGGGCCCCCTACGAGCAGTACTTC. Translating it yields CASSQDQSPSGAPYEQYF.

This chain connects TRBV19 to TRBJ1-5; D is perhaps TRBD1 (6 bases). The length of the CDR3 is 16 residues. Trimming took off 4 bases at V and 0 bases at J, with 13 bases between the two ends. Germline-derived CDR1 and CDR2 are LNHDA and SQIVND (reference sequence). The CDR3 bases are TGTGCCAGTAGTAGAGGGGGACAAAATAGCAATCAGCCCCAGCATTTT. Residues: CASSRGGQNSNQPQHF.

This rearrangement joins TRBV3-1 (or the pseudogene TRBV3-2) to TRBJ2-7, with TRBD1 matching over 8 bases. Germline values: CDR1 LGHDT, CDR2 YNNKEL (reference sequence). With 1 base clipped from V and 3 bases from J, the junction kept 5 bases outside the gene matches. This CDR3 region has 15 residues. CDR3 bases: TGTGCCAGCAGCCAAGGGGGAACAGGGGGCTACGAGCAGTACTTC. Translating it yields CASSQGGTGGYEQYF.

The chain combines TRBV28 with TRBJ2-1; 12 nucleotides agree with TRBD2. Looked up from germline, CDR1 is MDHEN and CDR2 is SYDVKM. Trimming took 6 bases from V and 15 from J; bases not matched to a gene: 12. The CDR3 has 14 residues. The CDR3 sequence is CASSGLAGWGGRFF. The CDR3 bases are TGTGCCAGCAGCGGACTAGCGGGATGGGGAGGGAGGTTCTTC.

V and J are TRBV19 and TRBJ2-6; 8 bases line up with TRBD1. Germline V CDR1 and CDR2: LNHDA, SQIVND (reference sequence). The CDR3 has 16 amino acids. After removal of 4 bases from V and 3 bases from J, the junction contained 5 bases not matched to a gene. CDR3 region: CASSRTGIGGANVLTF. The DNA of the CDR3 is TGTGCCAGTAGTAGGACAGGGATAGGTGGGGCCAACGTCCTGACTTTC.

The chain joins TRBV28 to TRBJ1-1; D is uncertain. V was trimmed by 5 bases and J by 0 bases, leaving 19 bases between them. This CDR3 comprises 17 residues. Germline CDR1 reads MDHEN; CDR2 reads SYDVKM. CDR3 DNA: TGTGCCAGCAGTACTAGGGAAAACGGGCTGATGAACACTGAAGCTTTCTTT. Protein product: CASSTRENGLMNTEAFF.

CDR3 region: CASSPMGGTSGRETQYF. In DNA form, the CDR3 reads TGTGCCAGCAGCCCAATGGGGGGGACTAGCGGGAGAGAGACCCAGTACTTC. This chain uses TRBV7-2 with TRBJ2-5, with TRBD2 matching over 14 bases. The CDR3 is made up of 17 amino acids. The V segment lost 5 bases and the J segment 4 bases; nucleotides outside the gene matches: 9. Germline lookup yields CDR1 SGHTA and CDR2 FQGNSA.

The J gene is TRBJ2-6, the V gene TRBV7-3; 8 positions match TRBD1. The J segment lost 0 bases and the V segment lost 5 bases, leaving 6 bases of the junction unmatched. The germline gives CDR1 SGHTA, CDR2 FQGTGA. CDR3 length equals 17 residues. Here the CDR3 DNA reads TGTGCCAGCAGCCCGACAGGGGTCAACTCTGGGGCCAACGTCCTGACTTTC. This translates into CASSPTGVNSGANVLTF.

J is TRBJ1-4 and V is TRBV28; TRBD1 agrees at 9 bases. Looked up from germline, CDR1 is MDHEN and CDR2 is SYDVKM. V lost 0 bases to trimming and J lost 0 bases; unmatched junction nucleotides: 2. The CDR3 is 17 residues long. The CDR3 DNA sequence: TGTGCCAGCAGTTTATGGGGACAGGGTGCAACTAATGAAAAACTGTTTTTT. It codes for CASSLWGQGATNEKLFF.

This chain uses TRBV24-1 with TRBJ2-3; D ambiguous. This CDR3 is built from 14 residues. Germline CDR1 and CDR2: KGHDR and SFDVKD. Trimming took 7 bases from V and 1 from J, leaving 11 bases between them. The CDR3 DNA reads TGTGCCACCAGCCAAGGAGCAGGCACAGATACGCAGTATTTT. Translating gives CATSQGAGTDTQYF.

The rearrangement uses TRBV28 and TRBJ1-1; D is uncertain. The germline CDR1 and CDR2 sequences are MDHEN and SYDVKM. The CDR3 loop spans 12 amino acids. V lost 3 bases and J lost 3, with 5 bases in between. CDR3 nucleotide sequence: TGTGCCAGCAGTTTTGAGGACACTGAAGCTTTCTTT. Amino acids: CASSFEDTEAFF. Full variable domain (remainder filled in from reference TRBV28 and TRBJ1-1): DVKVTQSSRYLVKRTGEKVFLECVQDMDHENMFWYRQDPGLGLRLIYFSYDVKMKEKGDIPEGYSVSREKKERFSLILESASTNQTSMYLCASSFEDTEAFFGQGTRLTVV.

The chain uses TRBV5-1 and TRBJ2-7, with D possibly matching TRBD2 (5 bases). The germline V and J ends were trimmed by 0 bases and 4 bases, with 17 bases remaining between them. The V gene's germline CDR1 is SGHRS and CDR2 YFSETQ. The CDR3 consists of 16 residues. CDR3 DNA: TGCGCCAGCAGCTTGGTGGGCAGCGGACCACCTTACGAGCAGTACTTC. Its translation is CASSLVGSGPPYEQYF.

The J gene is TRBJ2-7, the V gene TRBV27, with a weak D call TRBD2 (5 bases). The CDR3 contains 14 residues. The germline gives CDR1 MNHEY, CDR2 SMNVEV (reference sequence). V was pared by 6 bases and J by 0 bases, with 12 bases between. The CDR3 bases are TGTGCCAGCAGACCGGGATTCAGCTCCTACGAGCAGTACTTC. As protein: CASRPGFSSYEQYF.

The V and J genes are TRBV18 and TRBJ1-1; the D is unclear. The length of the CDR3 is 14 residues. Germline CDR1 KGHSH, CDR2 LQKENI. Trimming left V 2 bases short and J 4 bases short, with 11 bases between. CDR3 coding DNA: TGTGCCAGCTCACCAGGGCGGGGAGGCACTGAAGCTTTCTTT. Residues: CASSPGRGGTEAFF.

The rearrangement links TRBV9 to TRBJ2-2; 9 positions match TRBD2. The CDR3 is made up of 15 amino acids. CDR1 and CDR2 (germline): SGDLS, YYNGEE. The V and J ends lost 8 bases and 0 bases, in that order; junction bases with no gene match: 5. The DNA of the CDR3 is TGTGCCAGTGGGCTAGCGGGACCGAACACCGGGGAGCTGTTTTTT. This gives the protein CASGLAGPNTGELFF.

V usage is TRBV5-1 and J usage is TRBJ2-2; unclear D gene. Trimming removed 0 bases from V and 7 bases from J, with 16 bases in between. CDR1 and CDR2 (germline): SGHRS, YFSETQ. The CDR3 is made up of 16 amino acids. The CDR3 here is CASSLGQALSVGELFF. The CDR3 nucleotides are TGCGCCAGCAGCTTGGGTCAGGCCTTATCGGTCGGGGAGCTGTTTTTT.

J is TRBJ2-5 and V is TRBV18; 11 bases line up with TRBD2. CDR3 length: 16 residues. Germline CDR1 is KGHSH and CDR2 is LQKENI. V gave up 4 bases and J gave up 1 base; unmatched junction bases: 5. The CDR3 nucleotides are TGTGCCAGCTCACTTACTAGCGGGAGCAGCCAAGAGACCCAGTACTTC. As protein: CASSLTSGSSQETQYF.